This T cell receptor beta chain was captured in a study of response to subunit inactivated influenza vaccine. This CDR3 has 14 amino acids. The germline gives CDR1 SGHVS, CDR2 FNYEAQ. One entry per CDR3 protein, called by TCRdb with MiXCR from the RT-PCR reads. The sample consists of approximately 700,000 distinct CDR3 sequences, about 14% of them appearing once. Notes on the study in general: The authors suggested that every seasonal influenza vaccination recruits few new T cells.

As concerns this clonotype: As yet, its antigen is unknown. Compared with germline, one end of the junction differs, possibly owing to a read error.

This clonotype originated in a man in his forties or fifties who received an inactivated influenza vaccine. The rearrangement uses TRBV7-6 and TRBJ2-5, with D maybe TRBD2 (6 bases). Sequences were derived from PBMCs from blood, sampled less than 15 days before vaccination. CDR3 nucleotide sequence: TGTGCCAGCAGCCTAGCGCTGGGGACCGTGACCCAGTACTTC. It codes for CASSLALGTVTQYF.